This TCR beta chain was identified during a study of blood T cells in healthy people across ages. Germline V gene lookup returns CDR1 SGHTA and CDR2 FQGNSA. V was trimmed by 5 bases and J by 7 bases, leaving 17 bases between them. The CDR3 loop spans 14 amino acids. The authors ran a second PCR of about 6 to 11 cycles using a sample-barcoded 5' primer and a J-beta primer mix. TCRdb re-analysed the 5' RACE reads in MiXCR, keeping a single row per CDR3 protein. Of 1.5 million to 2 million distinct CDR3 sequences listed, under 30% are singletons. The gene calls are TRBV7-2 and TRBJ1-1, with D uncertain. The receptor's source is a woman younger than 45 in good health. The sample taken for sequencing was blood. The CDR3 protein is CASSPYGVYSEAFF. The CDR3 nucleotides are TGTGCCAGCAGCCCGTACGGGGTCTATAGTGAAGCTTTCTTT. Using reference TRBV7-2 and TRBJ1-1 for the parts outside the CDR3, the full variable domain is GAGVSQSPSNKVTEKGKDVELRCDPISGHTALYWYRQSLGQGLEFLIYFQGNSAPDKSGLPSDRFSAERTGGSVSTLTIQRTQQEDSAVYLCASSPYGVYSEAFFGQGTRLTVV.